A single sample is the source of the 27 T cell receptor beta chains below, sequenced in a study of CD8+ T cells in alopecia areata. Treatment: oral pan-JAK inhibitor, 5-10 mg twice daily. Reverse transcription of extracted RNA yielded cDNA, which provided the sequencing template. Profiled with immunoSEQ multiplex PCR; TCRdb holds only in-frame clones, not every one. Altogether about 210,000 clones are present, approximately 38% being singletons, with the ten largest covering about 0.48%. Sequencing used CD4+ T cells sorted from blood, obtained at roughly week 30, from a patient treated with tofacitinib. The receptor set was obtained from a human donor with alopecia areata.

The sample holds a few counts of this clone. CDR3 bases: TGTGCCAGCACCCCGACAGGGGGAGTGGGCGGGGAGCTGTTTTTT. Its translation is CASTPTGGVGGELFF. The chain joins TRBV6-5 to TRBJ2-2; 9 nucleotides match TRBD1. There are 15 residues in the CDR3. Germline V gives CDR1 MNHEY, CDR2 SVGAGI. Trimming at V came to 7 bases and at J to 7 bases, leaving 10 bases not matched to a gene.

The chain links TRBV5-4 to TRBJ2-3; TRBD1 agrees at 7 bases. CDR3 length: 15 amino acids. CDR1 is SGHNT, CDR2 YYREEE, per germline (reference sequence). V was clipped by 4 bases and J by 6 bases; unmatched bases: 11. The CDR3 loop is CASSLSDRESDTQYF. The DNA of the CDR3 is TGTGCCAGCAGCCTATCAGACAGGGAATCGGATACGCAGTATTTT.

V is TRBV29-1 and J is TRBJ2-1; D is undetermined. V was clipped by 7 bases and J by 0 bases, with 7 bases between them. The CDR3 runs to 12 residues. Germline lookup yields CDR1 SQVTM and CDR2 ANQGSEA. Written as DNA, the CDR3 is TGCAGCGCCCACGCCTCCTACAATGAGCAGTTCTTC. Its protein product is CSAHASYNEQFF.

The table lists this clone with a few counts. The chain carries TRBV5-1 and TRBJ1-1; 8 nucleotides line up with TRBD1. With V trimmed by 0 bases and J by 6 bases, 10 bases remained unmatched. The CDR3 has 16 amino acids. Germline V gives CDR1 SGHRS, CDR2 YFSETQ. Here the CDR3 reads CASSLAGDRPSAEAFF. The CDR3 DNA is TGCGCCAGCAGCTTGGCAGGGGACAGGCCGTCAGCTGAAGCTTTCTTT.

This clone was counted a few times. The V and J genes are TRBV18 and TRBJ1-1; unclear D gene. Germline V gives CDR1 KGHSH, CDR2 LQKENI. Trimming left V 6 bases short and J 3 bases short, with 11 bases between. This CDR3 spans 13 amino acids. In DNA form, the CDR3 reads TGTGCCAGCTCCAAAGGAGAGGACACTGAAGCTTTCTTT. It specifies CASSKGEDTEAFF. The entire variable domain, with the rest obtained from reference TRBV18 and TRBJ1-1, is as follows: NAGVMQNPRHLVRRRGQEARLRCSPMKGHSHVYWYRQLPEEGLKFMVYLQKENIIDESGMPKERFSAEFPKEGPSILRIQQVVRGDSAAYFCASSKGEDTEAFFGQGTRLTVV.

J is TRBJ2-7 and V is TRBV21-1; the table names TRBD2, a call not compared with the DNA. TRBV21-1 is a documented pseudogene. The length of the CDR3 is 14 residues. The CDR3 loop reads CASSKWRGEGEQYF. CDR3 DNA sequence: TGTGCCAGCAGCAAATGGAGAGGGGAGGGAGAGCAGTACTTC.

V gene TRBV9 combines with J gene TRBJ2-6; 7 nucleotides match TRBD1. Germline assignment: CDR1 SGDLS and CDR2 YYNGEE. The CDR3 length is 17 residues. Trimming cost V 4 bases and J 0 bases; bases outside gene matches: 7. The CDR3, as DNA: TGTGCCAGCAGCTCCAGGGGGAAGAACTCTGGGGCCAACGTCCTGACTTTC. It yields the protein CASSSRGKNSGANVLTF.

This clone occurred many times. This chain connects TRBV11-2 to TRBJ2-7; unclear D gene. The CDR3 is 12 residues long. V was clipped by 4 bases and J by 3 bases, with 7 bases between them. CDR1 SGHAT and CDR2 FQNNGV come from the germline V gene. In nucleotides, the CDR3 is TGTGCCAGCAGCTCCCCGGGCTACGAGCAGTACTTC. This codes for CASSSPGYEQYF.

The rearrangement joins TRBV30 to TRBJ1-4, with D unresolved. The V end was cut by 3 bases, the J end by 5 bases, with 16 bases between. This CDR3 has 15 amino acids. Germline loops: CDR1 GTSNPN, CDR2 SVGIG (reference sequence). The CDR3 spells CAWRKTEGANEKLFF. In DNA form, the CDR3 reads TGTGCCTGGAGGAAGACGGAAGGTGCCAATGAAAAACTGTTTTTT.

The chain combines TRBV7-9 with TRBJ2-1; D possibly corresponds to TRBD1 (5 bases). CDR3 length equals 14 residues. Deletions cut 3 bases from V and 10 bases from J, with 16 bases between. The V gene's germline CDR1 is SEHNR and CDR2 FQNEAQ (reference sequence). The CDR3 protein is CASSLDYQGEEQFF. The CDR3 DNA sequence: TGTGCCAGCAGCTTGGATTACCAGGGTGAGGAGCAGTTCTTC.

The CDR3 DNA reads TGTGCCAGCAGTTACCGGGGCAGTTCTAACTATGGCTACACCTTC. It encodes CASSYRGSSNYGYTF. The chain recombines TRBV6-5 with TRBJ1-2, with D maybe TRBD1 (5 bases). The CDR3 length is 15 residues. Germline-derived CDR1 and CDR2 are MNHEY and SVGAGI. The V gene lost 2 bases and the J gene lost 0 bases, with 10 bases spanning the gap.

The chain combines TRBV25-1 with TRBJ1-5; 9 bases match TRBD1. The CDR3 has 16 residues. J was trimmed by 6 bases and V by 2 bases; bases with no gene match: 8. Germline CDR1 MGHDK, CDR2 SYGVNS. The CDR3 DNA reads as TGTGCCAGCAGTGAAAGAGATGGGACAGGGCCTCAGCCCCAGCATTTT. It is translated as CASSERDGTGPQPQHF.

This clone has a count of ten or more. The chain uses TRBV19 and TRBJ2-1; 8 nucleotides match TRBD2. Germline loops: CDR1 LNHDA, CDR2 SQIVND (reference sequence). Trimming at V came to 7 bases and at J to 6 bases, leaving 8 bases not matched to a gene. CDR3 length: 14 amino acids. CDR3 residues: CASTTGGASNEQFF. The CDR3 nucleotides are TGTGCCAGTACCACGGGAGGGGCCTCCAATGAGCAGTTCTTC. Complete variable domain (other parts from reference TRBV19 and TRBJ2-1): DGGITQSPKYLFRKEGQNVTLSCEQNLNHDAMYWYRQDPGQGLRLIYYSQIVNDFQKGDIAEGYSVSREKKESFPLTVTSAQKNPTAFYLCASTTGGASNEQFFGPGTRLTVL.

J is TRBJ1-4 and V is TRBV5-1; unclear D gene. CDR1 and CDR2 from the germline V gene are SGHRS and YFSETQ. The ends were cut back, 2 bases at V and 0 bases at J, with 5 bases in the middle. The CDR3 is 14 amino acids. CDR3 in amino acids: CASSFGATNEKLFF. The CDR3 bases are TGCGCCAGCAGCTTTGGAGCAACTAATGAAAAACTGTTTTTT.

The chain couples TRBV11-2 to TRBJ2-1; D call uncertain. The CDR3 totals 14 residues. Trimming removed 1 base from V and 3 bases from J, with 7 bases in between. CDR1 SGHAT and CDR2 FQNNGV come from the germline V gene. Here the CDR3 DNA reads TGTGCCAGCAGCTTAGGACCGGTCTACAATGAGCAGTTCTTC. This sequence encodes CASSLGPVYNEQFF.

This clone was observed a handful of times. J is TRBJ2-5 and V is TRBV30, with D maybe TRBD2 (5 bases). CDR3 size: 11 residues. The ends were cut back, 2 bases at V and 5 bases at J, with 6 bases in the middle. Germline CDR1 and CDR2: GTSNPN and SVGIG (reference sequence). Written as DNA, the CDR3 is TGTGCCTGGAGTCGGAGGGAGACCCAGTACTTC. Its protein product is CAWSRRETQYF.

The rearrangement joins TRBV10-3 to TRBJ1-1, with D hard to call. The length of the CDR3 is 14 residues. The V end lost 2 bases, the J end lost 1 base, and 8 bases lay between the germline ends. CDR1 ENHRY and CDR2 SYGVKD come from the germline V gene. CDR3 in DNA: TGTGCCATCAGTGAGGCAGAGAAGAACACTGAAGCTTTCTTT. This sequence encodes CAISEAEKNTEAFF.

V and J are TRBV4-2 and TRBJ1-1; D unresolved. The CDR3 length is 15 residues. Trimming took off 0 bases at V and 5 bases at J, with 13 bases between the two ends. Germline V gene sequence: CDR1 LGHNA, CDR2 YNFKEQ. CDR3 residues: CASSQDSSRSTEAFF. The CDR3 coding sequence is TGTGCCAGCAGCCAAGATTCCAGCCGTAGTACTGAAGCTTTCTTT.

CDR3 sequence (DNA): TGTGCCTGGAGTGTACGGGGGCAGGGGGCTAACTATGGCTACACCTTC. The encoded protein is CAWSVRGQGANYGYTF. The chain links TRBV30 to TRBJ1-2; 7 positions agree with TRBD1. This CDR3 is 16 amino acids long. J was trimmed by 0 bases and V by 0 bases; bases with no gene match: 7. Germline V lookup: CDR1 GTSNPN, CDR2 SVGIG (reference sequence).

The V and J genes are TRBV6-5 and TRBJ1-1; 8 positions match TRBD1. Looked up from germline, CDR1 is MNHEY and CDR2 is SVGAGI. The CDR3 runs 14 residues. V lost 6 bases and J lost 11; bases outside the gene matches: 14. CDR3 DNA sequence: TGTGCCAGCAGACCCCAGGGGGCTGGGGCCAGGGCTTTCTTT. Translating it yields CASRPQGAGARAFF.

The chain joins TRBV5-4 to TRBJ1-1; possibly TRBD1 for D (6 bases). In germline, CDR1 is SGHNT, CDR2 YYREEE (reference sequence). V lost 3 bases and J 0 bases, leaving 18 bases between the germline ends. The CDR3 spans 17 residues. The CDR3 DNA reads as TGTGCCAGCAGCTCGGCTGGCCCCCAGGGGATGAACACTGAAGCTTTCTTT. This encodes CASSSAGPQGMNTEAFF.

The CDR3, as DNA: TGTGCCAGCAGCCAAAGCGGGGACATCTACGAGCAGTACTTC. This encodes CASSQSGDIYEQYF. This chain links TRBV7-2 with TRBJ2-7; D might be TRBD2 (7 bases). The CDR3 extends over 14 amino acids. V was trimmed by 5 bases and J by 3 bases, leaving 14 bases between them. Germline V gene data show CDR1 as SGHTA and CDR2 as FQGNSA.

In its sample, this clone was seen a few times. This chain uses TRBV13 with TRBJ2-1; a possible D gene is TRBD2 (5 bases). The germline V and J ends were trimmed by 4 bases and 0 bases, with 10 bases remaining between them. Germline V gives CDR1 PRHDT, CDR2 FYEKMQ (reference sequence). The CDR3 has 15 residues. CDR3 nucleotides: TGTGCCAGCAGCTCGGGGAGCAGCTCCTACAATGAGCAGTTCTTC. Protein product: CASSSGSSSYNEQFF.

A few counts support this clone. The chain has TRBV4-1 and TRBJ2-1; D remains unclear. Trimming removed 1 base from V and 0 bases from J, with 10 bases in between. The CDR3 is 16 amino acids. Germline CDR1 MGHRA, CDR2 YSYEKL. DNA of the CDR3: TGCGCCAGCAGCCAAGGGGCCATTGGCTCCTACAATGAGCAGTTCTTC. Encoded protein: CASSQGAIGSYNEQFF.

V is TRBV27 and J is TRBJ2-2, with a possible D match to TRBD1 (6 bases). The CDR3 consists of 18 residues. V was pared by 0 bases and J by 3 bases, with 17 bases between. Germline loops: CDR1 MNHEY, CDR2 SMNVEV (reference sequence). CDR3 coding DNA: TGTGCCAGCAGTTTATCCCCCGGTCGGGCAGGGGACACCGGGGAGCTGTTTTTT. Translated: CASSLSPGRAGDTGELFF.

The chain is built from TRBV6-6 and TRBJ2-1; TRBD2 matches 7 bases. The CDR3 runs to 16 residues. CDR1 and CDR2 from the germline V gene are MNHNY and SVGAGI (reference sequence). J lost 5 bases, V lost 6 bases, and 13 bases had no gene match. The CDR3 loop is CASRESAAGRNNEQFF. CDR3 DNA sequence: TGTGCCAGCAGGGAATCGGCAGCGGGGAGGAACAATGAGCAGTTCTTC.

This clone was seen a few times. V and J are TRBV7-9 and TRBJ2-1, with a weak D call TRBD1 (6 bases). This CDR3 is built from 16 residues. Germline values: CDR1 SEHNR, CDR2 FQNEAQ (reference sequence). V lost 0 bases and J 6 bases, leaving 15 bases between the germline ends. The CDR3 DNA follows: TGTGCCAGCAGCTTAGCGAGCAGGGGTTTGGGCAATGAGCAGTTCTTC. Amino acid sequence: CASSLASRGLGNEQFF.